This T cell receptor beta chain is from a study of blood T cell repertoires in COVID-19. Looking at the study overall: The origin of the acute and convalescent COVID-19 samples was the United States, Italy and Spain. PBMCs, B-cell-depleted T cells, or T cells provided the cDNA or gDNA that made up the material.

Original processing notes: Estimation of nucleated cell counts was performed using reference gene primer amplification. Sequencing used immunoSEQ multiplex PCR; TCRdb keeps in-frame clones, though not all of them. V and J calls and clone size are given by that table; D and trimming were obtained from the DNA. The table shows 100,000 or so clones, with approximately 69% occurring only once. The CDR3 loop spans 15 amino acids. V was clipped by 4 bases and J by 5 bases; unmatched bases: 9. Looked up from germline, CDR1 is MDHEN and CDR2 is SYDVKM. This sequence was found in a man older than 75 with acute or convalescent COVID-19. The chain has TRBV28 and TRBJ1-1; 8 positions match TRBD1. Source material: peripheral blood. In DNA, the CDR3 is TGTGCCAGCAGTTCAGGGGGCGGGTTGGGGACTGAAGCTTTCTTT. It is translated as CASSSGGGLGTEAFF.